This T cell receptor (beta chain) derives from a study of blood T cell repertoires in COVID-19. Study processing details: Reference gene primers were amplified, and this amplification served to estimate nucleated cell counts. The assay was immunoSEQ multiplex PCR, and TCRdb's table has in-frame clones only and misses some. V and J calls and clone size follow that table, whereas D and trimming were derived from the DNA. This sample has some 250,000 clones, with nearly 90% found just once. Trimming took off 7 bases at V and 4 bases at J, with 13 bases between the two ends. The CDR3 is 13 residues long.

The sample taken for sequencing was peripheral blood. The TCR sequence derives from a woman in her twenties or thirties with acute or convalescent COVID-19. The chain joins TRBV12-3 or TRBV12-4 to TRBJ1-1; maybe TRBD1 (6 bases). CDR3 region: CASTTGLSTEAFF. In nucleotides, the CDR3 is TGTGCCAGCACCACAGGGTTGAGCACTGAAGCTTTCTTT.